This record covers a single TCR beta chain. This record comes from a study of shared clonotypes between healthy human individuals. Only CD45RO-negative cells positively selected for CCR7 counted as naive CD8 cells, so terminally differentiated effector memory CD45RA+ cells were excluded. This CDR3 contains 16 residues. The V end lost 8 bases, the J end lost 6 bases, and 22 bases lay between the germline ends. CDR1 SNHLY and CDR2 FYNNEI come from the germline V gene. Researchers ran the assay at a deep level. Data came from immunoSEQ multiplex PCR; TCRdb stores just in-frame clones and leaves some out. The data hold fewer than 1 million clones, with 95% to 97% observed a single time.

The sequenced sample consisted of naive CD8+ T cells sorted from blood. The chain combines TRBV2 with TRBJ2-2; weak D call: TRBD1 (6 bases). The TCR was taken from a young man in good health. CDR3 loop: CASSPGVVWGPGELFF. CDR3 DNA sequence: TGTGCCAGCTCCCCAGGGGTGGTTTGGGGGCCCGGGGAGCTGTTTTTT. Together with reference TRBV2 and TRBJ2-2, the CDR3 gives the full variable domain: EPEVTQTPSHQVTQMGQEVILRCVPISNHLYFYWYRQILGQKVEFLVSFYNNEISEKSEIFDDQFSVERPDGSNFTLKIRSTKLEDSAMYFCASSPGVVWGPGELFFGEGSRLTVL.